This T cell receptor (beta chain) originates from a study of identifying expanded T cells in peripheral blood. The method was immunoSEQ multiplex PCR; TCRdb's version includes in-frame clones alone and lacks a portion of them. The data hold approximately 90,000 clones, with about nine tenths observed a single time. This CDR3 has 15 residues. V shed 2 bases and J 10 bases; nucleotides not matched to a gene: 8. Per the germline V gene, CDR1 is KGHSH and CDR2 is LQKENI. This TCR was recovered from a person aged 18 to 70 in good health. The sequencing sample was made of blood. The genes are TRBV18 and TRBJ2-1, with TRBD2 identical over 10 bases. The CDR3 spells CASSPSGTSVEEQFF. The CDR3 DNA follows: TGTGCCAGCTCACCATCCGGGACTAGCGTGGAGGAGCAGTTCTTC.